This TCR beta chain stems from a study of T cell responses to AZD1222 COVID-19 vaccine. Study conclusions and caveats: Clonal diversity was possibly underestimated, and white British individuals and females predominated among donors. There were repertoire samples only from the period after the peak T cell response. As reported, nearly half of all spike-specific TCRs target variant regions that are unmutated. Once two AZD1222 doses were given, Spike-specific TCR breadth and depth went up.

The data were produced by immunoSEQ multiplex PCR, yet TCRdb's version contains in-frame clones alone and is incomplete. The sample lists tens of thousands of clones; nearly 90% were seen once. A remark on this clone: The antigen remains undetermined.

The sequence was obtained from an adult who received the AZD1222 COVID-19 vaccine. The sample here was peripheral blood, taken 28 days after the second AZD1222 dose.

The CDR3 region is CASSPEAYSNQPQHF. The CDR3 region has the DNA TGTGCCAGCAGTCCAGAAGCCTATAGCAATCAGCCCCAGCATTTT. The V and J genes are TRBV6-2 or TRBV6-3 and TRBJ1-5; D ambiguous. There are 15 residues in the CDR3. In germline, CDR1 is MNHEY, CDR2 SVGEGT. V was trimmed by 5 bases and J by 0 bases, leaving 11 bases between them.